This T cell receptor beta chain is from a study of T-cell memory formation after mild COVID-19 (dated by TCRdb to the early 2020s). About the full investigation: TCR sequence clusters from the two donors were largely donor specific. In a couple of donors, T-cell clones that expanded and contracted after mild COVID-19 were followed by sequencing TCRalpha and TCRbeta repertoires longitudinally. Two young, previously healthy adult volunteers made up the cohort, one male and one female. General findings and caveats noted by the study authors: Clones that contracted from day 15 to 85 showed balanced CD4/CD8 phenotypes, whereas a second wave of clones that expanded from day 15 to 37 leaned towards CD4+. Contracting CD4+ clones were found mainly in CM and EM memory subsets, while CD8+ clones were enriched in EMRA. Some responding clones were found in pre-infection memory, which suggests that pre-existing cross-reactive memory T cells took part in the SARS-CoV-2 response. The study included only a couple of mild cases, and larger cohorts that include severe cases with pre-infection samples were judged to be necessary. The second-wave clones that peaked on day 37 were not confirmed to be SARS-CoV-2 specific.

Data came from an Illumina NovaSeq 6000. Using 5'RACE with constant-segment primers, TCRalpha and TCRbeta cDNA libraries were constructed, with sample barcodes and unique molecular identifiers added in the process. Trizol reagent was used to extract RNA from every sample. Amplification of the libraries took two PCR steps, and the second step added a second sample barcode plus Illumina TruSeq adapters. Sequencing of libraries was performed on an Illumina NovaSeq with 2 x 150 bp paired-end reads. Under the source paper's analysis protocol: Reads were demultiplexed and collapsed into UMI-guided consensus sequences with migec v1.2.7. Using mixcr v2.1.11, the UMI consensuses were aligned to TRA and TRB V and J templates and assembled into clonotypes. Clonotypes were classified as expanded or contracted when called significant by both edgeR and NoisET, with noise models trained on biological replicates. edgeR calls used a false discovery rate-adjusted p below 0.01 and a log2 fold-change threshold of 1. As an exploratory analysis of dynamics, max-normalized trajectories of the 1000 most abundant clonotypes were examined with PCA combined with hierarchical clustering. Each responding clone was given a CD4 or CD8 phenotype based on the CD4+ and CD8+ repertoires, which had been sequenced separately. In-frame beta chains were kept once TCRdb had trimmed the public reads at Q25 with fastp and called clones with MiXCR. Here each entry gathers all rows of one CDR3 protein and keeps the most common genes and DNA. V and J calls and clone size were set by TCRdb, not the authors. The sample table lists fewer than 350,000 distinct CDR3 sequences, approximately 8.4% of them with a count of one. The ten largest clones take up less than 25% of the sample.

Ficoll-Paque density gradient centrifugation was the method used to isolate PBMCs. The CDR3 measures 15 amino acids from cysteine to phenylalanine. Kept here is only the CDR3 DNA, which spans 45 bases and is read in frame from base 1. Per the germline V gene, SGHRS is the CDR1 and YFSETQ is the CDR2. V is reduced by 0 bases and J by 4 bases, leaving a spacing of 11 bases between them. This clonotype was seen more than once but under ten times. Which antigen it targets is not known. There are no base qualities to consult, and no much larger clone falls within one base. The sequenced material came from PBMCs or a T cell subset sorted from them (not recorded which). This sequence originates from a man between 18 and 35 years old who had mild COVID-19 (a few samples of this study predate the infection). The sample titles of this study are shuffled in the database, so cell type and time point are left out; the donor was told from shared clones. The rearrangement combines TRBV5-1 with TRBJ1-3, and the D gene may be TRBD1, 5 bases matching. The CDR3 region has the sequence CASSLGVREGNTIYF. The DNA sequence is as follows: TGCGCCAGCAGCTTGGGCGTCAGGGAAGGAAACACCATATATTTT.